This T cell receptor (beta chain) was profiled in a study of cytomegalovirus exposure and HLA in healthy donors. Study-wide results and caveats: Later work associated 16,951 TCR beta sequences with HLA alleles at 0.05 false discovery rate. A later examination showed that TCR association rates differed by HLA locus, with DRB1 most and HLA-C fewest.

Germline V gene lookup returns CDR1 SNHLY and CDR2 FYNNEI. J was trimmed by 4 bases and V by 10 bases; bases with no gene match: 7. The CDR3 has 14 residues. As regards this clone: Its cognate antigen is unknown.

The primer mix had 60 Vbeta and 13 Jbeta primers. Only in-frame clones appear in the TCRdb table, and some are missing; sequencing was by immunoSEQ multiplex PCR. The profile shows 150,000 to 180,000 clones, around 68% of them singletons. The chain joins TRBV2 to TRBJ2-1; 10 bases are shared with TRBD1. The material sequenced was PBMCs. The TCR comes from a man aged 30 to 39 in good health and CMV-seronegative. CDR3 coding DNA: TGTGCCAACCCAGGGACAGGGGATTACAATGAGCAGTTCTTC. Protein: CANPGTGDYNEQFF.